These 30 T cell receptor beta chains were sequenced from one sample in a study of T-cell memory formation after mild COVID-19. TCRdb re-derived calls from the 5' RACE reads in MiXCR, one entry per CDR3 protein. The table has about 560,000 distinct CDR3 sequences, about 22% seen once; the top ten hold around 8.4%. The sequencing input was PBMCs or a T cell subset sorted from them (not recorded which). Source of these receptors: an adult woman who had mild COVID-19 (a few samples of this study predate the infection). Cell type and time point are not known.

This clonotype was observed once. The chain carries TRBV12-3 or TRBV12-4 and TRBJ1-5; no clear D. Trimming cost V 0 bases and J 9 bases, with 9 bases left between them. There are 13 residues in the CDR3. The CDR3 bases are TGTGCCAGCAGTTTAGCCCGTGGTGGGCCCCAGCATTTT. This codes for CASSLARGGPQHF.

V gene TRBV18 combines with J gene TRBJ2-5; D remains ambiguous. V was trimmed by 5 bases and J by 3 bases, leaving 10 bases between them. Germline CDR1 reads KGHSH; CDR2 reads LQKENI. This CDR3 is 13 amino acids long. The CDR3: CASSTVVEETQYF. As DNA, the CDR3 is TGTGCCAGCTCAACGGTCGTCGAAGAGACCCAGTACTTC.

The chain links TRBV27 to TRBJ2-3; D is ambiguous. Germline loops: CDR1 MNHEY, CDR2 SMNVEV (reference sequence). This CDR3 is 15 amino acids long. The V end lost 2 bases, the J end lost 7 bases, and 16 bases lay between the germline ends. CDR3 residues: CASSLTVNSPNTQYF. CDR3 in DNA: TGTGCCAGCAGTTTAACTGTGAATAGTCCTAATACGCAGTATTTT.

The chain links TRBV27 to TRBJ1-2; D gene unclear. Trimming took 3 bases from V and 2 from J, leaving 7 bases between them. Germline V gene data show CDR1 as MNHEY and CDR2 as SMNVEV (reference sequence). This CDR3 has 13 amino acids. The CDR3 here is CASSFAQNYGYTF. The CDR3 DNA sequence: TGTGCCAGCAGTTTCGCACAGAACTATGGCTACACCTTC.

The chain couples TRBV12-3 or TRBV12-4 to TRBJ1-5, with D unresolved. The CDR3 extends over 13 amino acids. V was trimmed by 3 bases and J by 6 bases, leaving 9 bases between them. CDR3 loop: CASSFDHVQPQHF. The CDR3, as DNA: TGTGCCAGCAGTTTCGACCATGTTCAGCCCCAGCATTTT.

The V gene is TRBV30, the J gene TRBJ1-5; the D gene is possibly TRBD1 (5 bases). The CDR3 is 15 amino acids. Germline CDR1 GTSNPN, CDR2 SVGIG (reference sequence). V shed 4 bases and J shed 3 bases, with 16 bases lying between them. As DNA, the CDR3 is TGTGCCTGGACTCCAAAGGGGCCGATCAATCAGCCCCAGCATTTT. It is translated as CAWTPKGPINQPQHF.

The DNA of the CDR3 is TGTGCCAGCAGTTTAATTCGACTAGCGGGGGGGCCCGCCGGGGAGCTGTTTTTT. It encodes CASSLIRLAGGPAGELFF. The chain links TRBV12-3 or TRBV12-4 to TRBJ2-2, with 14 bases matching TRBD2. Trimming at V came to 2 bases and at J to 6 bases, leaving 8 bases not matched to a gene. The CDR3 is 18 amino acids.

The chain uses TRBV20-1 and TRBJ2-1, with TRBD2 as a possible D gene (6 bases). Germline lookup yields CDR1 DFQATT and CDR2 SNEGSKA (reference sequence). The V gene lost 5 bases and the J gene lost 6 bases, with 14 bases spanning the gap. The CDR3 extends over 13 amino acids. Here the CDR3 DNA reads TGCAGTGCTGGGGGGTCCACAGTCAATGAGCAGTTCTTC. Amino acids: CSAGGSTVNEQFF.

The V and J genes are TRBV6-2 or TRBV6-3 and TRBJ2-1; 10 bases fit TRBD2. Germline values: CDR1 MNHEY, CDR2 SVGEGT. V shed 0 bases, J shed 9 bases, and the junction held 20 bases outside the gene matches. The CDR3 has 20 amino acids. The CDR3 reads CASSYSSTSGNPGHGAEQFF. The CDR3 DNA is TGTGCCAGCAGTTACTCGAGTACTAGCGGGAACCCCGGGCACGGCGCTGAGCAGTTCTTC.

There are a few counts of this clonotype. The chain recombines TRBV5-5 with TRBJ1-2, with TRBD1 matching over 7 bases. Trimming cost V 4 bases and J 4 bases; bases outside gene matches: 7. This CDR3 spans 14 amino acids. CDR1 is SGHKS, CDR2 YYEKEE, per germline (reference sequence). The CDR3 sequence: CASSAKTGSYGYTF. The CDR3 nucleotides are TGTGCCAGCAGCGCGAAGACAGGGAGCTATGGCTACACCTTC.

There are a few counts of this clonotype. This chain uses TRBV5-1 with TRBJ2-3, with 8 bases fitting TRBD2. V was clipped by 5 bases and J by 3 bases; unmatched bases: 5. Looked up from germline, CDR1 is SGHRS and CDR2 is YFSETQ. CDR3 size: 14 residues. Here the CDR3 reads CASRSGGATDTQYF. The CDR3 region has the DNA TGCGCCAGCAGAAGCGGGGGAGCTACAGATACGCAGTATTTT.

V is TRBV9 and J is TRBJ2-5; D may match TRBD1 or TRBD2 (5 bases each). V lost 2 bases and J lost 5, with 16 bases in between. The CDR3 length is 15 residues. Germline V gene data show CDR1 as SGDLS and CDR2 as YYNGEE. Here the CDR3 reads CASSVTDGGAETQYF. The CDR3 region has the DNA TGTGCCAGCAGCGTTACAGATGGGGGTGCGGAGACCCAGTACTTC.

Only a few counts were recorded for this clonotype. The chain carries TRBV9 and TRBJ2-3; D uncertain. The germline V gene has CDR1 SGDLS and CDR2 YYNGEE. The germline V and J ends were trimmed by 0 bases and 3 bases, with 8 bases remaining between them. The CDR3 totals 14 residues. CDR3 protein: CASSVGVRTDTQYF. In DNA form, the CDR3 reads TGTGCCAGCAGCGTAGGGGTAAGGACAGATACGCAGTATTTT.

The chain couples TRBV10-3 to TRBJ1-5; D perhaps matches TRBD1 (6 bases). CDR3 length: 14 amino acids. Germline lookup yields CDR1 ENHRY and CDR2 SYGVKD. V lost 0 bases to trimming and J lost 7 bases, with 10 bases between them. CDR3 nucleotide sequence: TGTGCCATCAGTGAGTCGCAGGGGACCCAGCCCCAGCATTTT. Translated: CAISESQGTQPQHF.

V gene TRBV11-2 combines with J gene TRBJ1-1; TRBD1 agrees at 7 bases. Trimming at V came to 5 bases and at J to 4 bases, leaving 7 bases not matched to a gene. The CDR3 sequence is 14 residues long. CDR1 and CDR2 (germline): SGHAT, FQNNGV. As DNA, the CDR3 is TGTGCCAGCAGCATTCTACAGGGGATCACTGAAGCTTTCTTT. This sequence encodes CASSILQGITEAFF.

The sample holds a few counts of this clonotype. The rearrangement uses TRBV12-3 or TRBV12-4 and TRBJ2-7, with D maybe TRBD2 (5 bases). Trimming removed 6 bases at V and 0 bases at J, with 18 bases between. The CDR3 has 16 residues. CDR3 nucleotide sequence: TGTGCCAGCAGCCAAACTAGTAACACCTACTCCTACGAGCAGTACTTC. It is translated as CASSQTSNTYSYEQYF.

This clonotype came up a few times. J is TRBJ2-7 and V is TRBV5-8; D may be TRBD1 (6 bases). The V end lost 0 bases, the J end lost 10 bases, and 11 bases lay between the germline ends. The CDR3 contains 12 residues. CDR1 is SGHTS, CDR2 YDEGEE, per germline. CDR3 sequence (DNA): TGTGCCAGCAGCTTGGAAGACAGGATACAGTACTTC. Encoded protein: CASSLEDRIQYF.

Only a few counts were recorded for this clonotype. This chain links TRBV4-3 with TRBJ2-2; 11 nucleotides match TRBD2. CDR1 and CDR2 from the germline V gene are LGHNA and YSLEER. V lost 2 bases, J lost 5 bases, and 4 bases stayed unmatched. This CDR3 is 16 amino acids long. CDR3 sequence reads: CASSQRTSGRTGELFF. DNA of the CDR3: TGCGCCAGCAGCCAACGGACTAGCGGGCGAACCGGGGAGCTGTTTTTT.

V usage is TRBV4-3 and J usage is TRBJ2-1; no definite D call. The V and J ends lost 1 base and 7 bases respectively, with 5 bases between them. Germline V lookup: CDR1 LGHNA, CDR2 YSLEER. CDR3 size: 12 residues. The CDR3, as DNA: TGCGCCAGCAGCCAAGTCAGTAATGAGCAGTTCTTC. It specifies CASSQVSNEQFF.

The chain recombines TRBV7-2 with TRBJ1-4; D is possibly TRBD1 (5 bases). Per germline, CDR1 SGHTA and CDR2 FQGNSA. This CDR3 has 15 residues. V was cut by 5 bases and J by 5 bases, with 15 bases left in between. The CDR3: CASSTGRVQNEKLFF. The CDR3 coding sequence is TGTGCCAGCAGCACGGGACGCGTTCAGAATGAAAAACTGTTTTTT. The full variable domain, with the rest looked up from reference TRBV7-2 and TRBJ1-4, is GAGVSQSPSNKVTEKGKDVELRCDPISGHTALYWYRQSLGQGLEFLIYFQGNSAPDKSGLPSDRFSAERTGGSVSTLTIQRTQQEDSAVYLCASSTGRVQNEKLFFGSGTQLSVL.

Only a few counts were recorded for this clonotype. The V and J genes are TRBV7-4 and TRBJ1-5; D call uncertain. CDR1 SGHVT and CDR2 SQSDAQ come from the germline V gene. The CDR3 extends over 17 amino acids. V was pared by 3 bases and J by 2 bases, with 17 bases between. CDR3 DNA: TGTGCCAGCAGCTTCCAGGACGGAACCCGGGGCAATCAGCCCCAGCATTTT. Its protein product is CASSFQDGTRGNQPQHF.

The V and J genes are TRBV10-3 and TRBJ2-5; D gene uncertain. Germline CDR1 and CDR2: ENHRY and SYGVKD. Trimming shortened V by 6 bases and J by 5 bases, and 13 bases separated the two germline ends. The CDR3 has 13 amino acids. The CDR3 bases are TGTGCCATCAGGGACCTAACCTCGGAGACCCAGTACTTC. This codes for CAIRDLTSETQYF.

This clonotype came up a few times. V usage is TRBV5-1 and J usage is TRBJ1-4; TRBD1 is a possible D gene (6 bases). Germline V gene data show CDR1 as SGHRS and CDR2 as YFSETQ. The V gene lost 4 bases and the J gene lost 8 bases, with 15 bases spanning the gap. This CDR3 is 14 amino acids long. The CDR3 DNA reads as TGCGCCAGCAGCCGGGACACAAATAGGGAAAAACTGTTTTTT. It is translated as CASSRDTNREKLFF.

V and J are TRBV6-1 and TRBJ1-2; maybe TRBD1 (5 bases). Trimming pared 10 bases from V and 0 bases from J, leaving 15 bases between. This CDR3 is built from 14 residues. The germline gives CDR1 MNHNS, CDR2 SASEGT. CDR3 DNA: TGTGCCACCTCCCCGACAGTAGCTAACTATGGCTACACCTTC. This encodes CATSPTVANYGYTF.

CDR3 protein: CASSLEQDYTDTQYF. DNA for the CDR3: TGTGCCAGCAGCTTGGAACAGGACTACACAGATACGCAGTATTTT. This chain uses TRBV5-4 with TRBJ2-3, with a possible D match to TRBD2 (6 bases). Trimming removed 0 bases from V and 2 bases from J, with 10 bases in between. Germline loops: CDR1 SGHNT, CDR2 YYREEE (reference sequence). There are 15 residues in the CDR3.

The chain carries TRBV4-1 and TRBJ2-3; 13 nucleotides line up with TRBD2. V shed 2 bases and J 0 bases; nucleotides not matched to a gene: 20. The CDR3 has 23 amino acids. CDR1 is MGHRA, CDR2 YSYEKL, per germline. The CDR3 protein is CASSQQWPGPGLAGRPSTDTQYF. The CDR3 DNA sequence: TGCGCCAGCAGCCAACAGTGGCCTGGTCCGGGACTAGCGGGGCGCCCTAGCACAGATACGCAGTATTTT.

The rearrangement uses TRBV3-1 and TRBJ2-3, with TRBD2 matching over 7 bases. The CDR3 is made up of 15 amino acids. V shed 2 bases and J 0 bases; nucleotides not matched to a gene: 2. Germline-derived CDR1 and CDR2 are LGHDT and YNNKEL (reference sequence). The CDR3 nucleotides are TGTGCCAGCAGCCAAATTAGCGGGAGCACAGATACGCAGTATTTT. The encoded protein is CASSQISGSTDTQYF.

This clonotype was counted between two and nine times. This chain joins TRBV5-1 and TRBJ2-1; 15 nucleotides match TRBD2. The V segment lost 0 bases and the J segment 8 bases; nucleotides outside the gene matches: 6. The CDR3 is made up of 17 amino acids. CDR1 and CDR2 from the germline V gene are SGHRS and YFSETQ. DNA for the CDR3: TGCGCCAGCAGCTTGGGGACTAGCGGGAGGGCCATCGATGAGCAGTTCTTC. It is translated as CASSLGTSGRAIDEQFF.

This clonotype came up a few times. The V gene is TRBV15, the J gene TRBJ2-1; D is unresolved. Trimming cost V 3 bases and J 10 bases, with 13 bases left between them. The CDR3 is 13 residues long. Germline V CDR1 and CDR2: LNHNV, YYDKDF (reference sequence). CDR3 bases: TGTGCCACCAGCAGCGCCGCAGTGGTGGAGCAGTTCTTC. Translation gives CATSSAAVVEQFF.

This chain joins TRBV7-8 and TRBJ1-1; D not resolved. Trimming took off 7 bases at V and 1 base at J, with 10 bases between the two ends. The CDR3 consists of 13 residues. CDR1 is SGHVS and CDR2 is FQNEAQ in the germline V gene. The CDR3 nucleotides read TGTGCCAGCACTGACAATCAGAACACTGAAGCTTTCTTT. As protein: CASTDNQNTEAFF.